This T cell receptor beta chain was sequenced in a study of stem cell transplantation in POMP-related autoinflammatory disease. Findings of the study overall: In patients with PRAID, every analyzed T-cell subset tended to show lower diversity and higher clonality. In PRAID patients, the number of distinct TRB V-J gene pairings was restricted.

Remarks on this clone: Its specificity is unknown.

Using immunoSEQ multiplex PCR, the repertoire was profiled, and TCRdb retains in-frame clones only, with some absent. The top ten clones hold about 0.71% of a sample with tens of thousands of clones, approximately 91% of them seen once. PRAID featured prominent immunodeficiency. This TCR was sampled from a human patient with POMP-related autoinflammation and immune dysregulation (PRAID). Some T cells may be graft donor cells. Sequenced material: CD4+ T cells from PBMCs, taken after stem cell transplantation.

Here the CDR3 DNA reads TGTGCCACCAGTGATCCAGACAGGGCCAATGAGCAGTTCTTC. Its protein is CATSDPDRANEQFF. The rearrangement links TRBV24-1 to TRBJ2-1; 7 bases are a match to TRBD1. The length of the CDR3 is 14 residues. The V and J ends lost 3 bases and 6 bases, in that order; junction bases with no gene match: 4. CDR1 and CDR2 (germline): KGHDR, SFDVKD.